The present TCR beta chain was sequenced within a study of cytomegalovirus exposure and HLA in healthy donors. Findings and limits, study-wide: HLA-A and HLA-B allele assignments for most subjects were reportedly predicted accurately using TCR beta sequences.

About this clone: What it recognizes is unknown.

The PCR ran on 60 Vbeta and 13 Jbeta primers. Sequencing used immunoSEQ multiplex PCR; TCRdb keeps in-frame clones, though not all of them. The sample holds approximately 210,000 clones; around 90% are singletons and the top ten take under 2%. The sample taken for sequencing was PBMCs. The receptor's source is a woman between 18 and 29 years old in good health and CMV-seronegative.

The CDR3 is CASSLGQGAADTQYF. DNA of the CDR3: TGCGCCAGCAGCCTGGGACAGGGGGCGGCAGATACGCAGTATTTT. The genes are TRBV5-1 and TRBJ2-3; 12 bases align to TRBD1. The CDR3 covers 15 residues. The V segment lost 4 bases and the J segment 4 bases; nucleotides outside the gene matches: 4. Germline V gives CDR1 SGHRS, CDR2 YFSETQ. The full variable domain, in which reference TRBV5-1 and TRBJ2-3 provide the parts outside the CDR3, is KAGVTQTPRYLIKTRGQQVTLSCSPISGHRSVSWYQQTPGQGLQFLFEYFSETQRNKGNFPGRFSGRQFSNSRSEMNVSTLELGDSALYLCASSLGQGAADTQYFGPGTRLTVL.